A selection of T cell receptor beta chains follows, all from one sample in a study of blood T cells in healthy people across ages. TCRdb reprocessed the 5' RACE reads with MiXCR, giving one entry per CDR3 protein. The data show fewer than 900,000 distinct CDR3 sequences, with approximately 43% seen just once and 20% to 25% held by the top ten. Sample: blood. All receptors come from an older woman in good health. CDR3s include the opening cysteine and the closing phenylalanine or tryptophan. The D gene is left open where the match is weak. Size is stated for part of the rows, as once, few or many counts, or as a class when the clone is expanded.

clone_size d_call j_call v_call cdr3_aa cdr3_nt
. . TRBJ2-7 TRBV28 CASSELKVTYEQYF TGTGCCAGCAGTGAACTTAAGGTAACCTACGAGCAGTACTTC
. TRBD1 TRBJ2-7 TRBV20-1 CSARIGQGAYEQYF TGCAGTGCTAGAATCGGACAGGGGGCCTACGAGCAGTACTTC
few TRBD2 TRBJ2-3 TRBV3-1 CASSQDWSGGAFSTDTQYF TGTGCCAGCAGCCAAGATTGGAGCGGGGGGGCGTTTAGCACAGATACGCAGTATTTT
. . TRBJ2-3 TRBV12-3/TRBV12-4 CAGGPGSADTQYF TGTGCCGGAGGGCCGGGGAGTGCAGATACGCAGTATTTT
. . TRBJ2-2 TRBV7-2 CASSSRPDGELFF TGTGCCAGCAGCTCCCGGCCCGACGGGGAGCTGTTTTTT
. . TRBJ2-3 TRBV4-2 CASSQGGVPDTQYF TGTGCCAGCAGCCAAGGCGGAGTACCAGATACGCAGTATTTT
few TRBD1 TRBJ2-3 TRBV7-9 CASSGPTGGAKDTQYF TGTGCCAGCAGCGGGCCGACAGGGGGCGCAAAAGATACGCAGTATTTT
. TRBD2 TRBJ2-3 TRBV6-5 CASSYPQAGGEVTDTQYF TGTGCCAGCAGTTACCCCCAAGCGGGAGGAGAGGTCACAGATACGCAGTATTTT
. . TRBJ1-1 TRBV12-3/TRBV12-4 CASSFFQRKAFF TGTGCCAGCAGTTTTTTTCAGAGAAAAGCTTTCTTT
. . TRBJ2-4 TRBV28 CASGWRLAKNIQYF TGTGCCAGCGGTTGGAGGCTAGCCAAAAACATTCAGTACTTC
. . TRBJ2-6 TRBV24-1 CATSDTNSGANVLTF TGTGCCACCAGCGACACTAACTCTGGGGCCAACGTCCTGACTTTC
. TRBD1 TRBJ1-5 TRBV10-3 CAIDEGQAIGDSNQPQHF TGTGCCATCGATGAGGGACAGGCGATAGGGGATAGCAATCAGCCCCAGCATTTT
few TRBD2 TRBJ2-1 TRBV11-2 CASSLEHPGLATYNEQFF TGTGCCAGCAGCTTAGAACATCCGGGACTAGCCACCTACAATGAGCAGTTCTTC
. . TRBJ2-1 TRBV6-4 CASSVELYAYNEQFF TGTGCCAGCAGTGTGGAACTGTACGCCTACAATGAGCAGTTCTTC
. . TRBJ2-3 TRBV25-1 CASSDPGGDTQYF TGTGCCAGCAGTGACCCCGGAGGGGATACGCAGTATTTT
once . TRBJ2-3 TRBV20-1 CSRPGLGTDTQYF TGCAGCAGACCGGGACTCGGGACAGATACGCAGTATTTT